The TCR beta chain under discussion was sequenced for a study of blood T cell repertoires in COVID-19 (dated by TCRdb to the early 2020s). For the wider study: The collaborator samples originated in the United States, Italy and Spain and spanned the acute and convalescent phases of COVID-19. The material from the prospective study consisted of cDNA or gDNA derived from T cells, B-cell-depleted T cells, or PBMCs. Subjects who had been exposed to COVID-19, were actively infected with it, or had recovered from it provided the deeply sampled blood TCRbeta repertoires that made up the dataset. The repertoires were made available in a free public database intended to serve as a resource for research on the immune response to SARS-CoV-2. The samples were drawn from two sources: the first 160 participants of the ongoing ImmuneRACE study, and some 1,300 subjects contributed by 6 global collaborators. Sample metadata almost always included a de-identified subject ID, COVID-19 status, age in years and sex. Where available, HLA class I and class II types were obtained from metadata supplied by the sample provider rather than from assay-based typing. General study outcomes and caveats: How much clinical and demographic metadata was included differed by source and by participant, and the metadata was provided uncurated.

The collaborating institutions used their own protocols to collect whole blood in K2EDTA tubes. For TCRbeta analysis, collaborator samples were shipped as frozen whole blood, as isolated PBMCs, or as DNA extracted from either sample type. The immunoSEQ Assay, a bias-controlled multiplex PCR, was used to amplify TCRbeta CDR3 regions from genomic DNA. Under the source paper's analysis protocol: The number of nucleated cells in each sample was estimated from the amplification of reference gene primers within the assay. To quantify the absolute abundance of each unique TCRbeta CDR3 rearrangement, sequence reads were collapsed and filtered. For each sample, productive Simpson clonality was calculated as the square root of Simpson's diversity index over productive rearrangements. This immuneACCESS table, as held by TCRdb, lists in-frame sequences with V and J called but not all clones. Of the missing ones, under half trace to an unresolved V gene in checked studies; the others have no known cause. Clone size and V and J calls were adopted from that table, with D and trimming inferred from the DNA. Present in this sample are about 47,000 clones, more than 75% of which were seen just once. The ten biggest clones cover roughly an eighth of the sample.

V gives up 4 bases and J gives up 4 bases, and the segment between their germline ends measures 11 bases. The germline V gene (reference sequence) sets CDR1 to GTSNPN and CDR2 to SVGIG. The CDR3 goes from the cysteine to the phenylalanine over 13 residues. Kept here is only the CDR3 DNA, which spans 39 bases and is read in frame from base 1. Remarks on this clone: Its antigen specificity is not known. Base-call qualities are not available, and no considerably larger clone is one nucleotide away.

This chain is built from TRBV30 and TRBJ1-3, with no D gene named confidently. The TCR was taken from a human donor with acute or convalescent COVID-19. The donor label of this sample is uncertain. The sequencing sample was made of peripheral blood. The encoded CDR3 is CAWNDIAGNTIYF. The DNA sequence is as follows: TGTGCCTGGAATGACATTGCCGGAAACACCATATATTTT.